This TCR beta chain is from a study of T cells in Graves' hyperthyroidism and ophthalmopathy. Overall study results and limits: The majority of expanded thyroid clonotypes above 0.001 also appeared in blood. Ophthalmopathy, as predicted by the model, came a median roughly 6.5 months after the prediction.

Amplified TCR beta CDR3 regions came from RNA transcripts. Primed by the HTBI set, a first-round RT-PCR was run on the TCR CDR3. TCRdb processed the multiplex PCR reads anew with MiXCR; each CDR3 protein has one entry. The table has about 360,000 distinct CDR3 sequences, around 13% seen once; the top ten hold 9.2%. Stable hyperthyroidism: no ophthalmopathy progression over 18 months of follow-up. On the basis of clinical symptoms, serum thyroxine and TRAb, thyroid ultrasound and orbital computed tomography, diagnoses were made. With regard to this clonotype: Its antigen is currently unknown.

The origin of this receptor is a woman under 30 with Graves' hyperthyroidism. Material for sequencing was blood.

The CDR3 loop reads CASSLARTEPNQPQHF. The CDR3 nucleotides are TGTGCCAGCAGCTTAGCCAGAACGGAGCCAAATCAGCCCCAGCATTTT. The V call is TRBV7-9, the J call TRBJ1-5; D is unresolved. Germline CDR1 and CDR2: SEHNR and FQNEAQ (reference sequence). The CDR3 sequence is 16 residues long. V lost 0 bases and J 4 bases, leaving 13 bases between the germline ends.